The 15 T cell receptor beta chains below were found in one sample sequenced in a study of Ad26.COV2.S vaccination and SARS-CoV-2 variants. Treatment given: some 19 received Ad26.COV2.S at low or high dose, single or two shots; 5 received placebo; per-sample allocation not given. On day 63 after the first injection, vaccine and placebo recipients gave samples. Data came from immunoSEQ multiplex PCR; TCRdb stores just in-frame clones and leaves some out. Of about 450,000 clones listed, roughly 89% were seen once; the top ten hold 2.5% to 3%. Here the sequenced sample was peripheral blood, taken in a trial of Ad26.COV2.S vaccine versus placebo. The receptors originated from a person between 18 and 65 years old who received the Ad26.COV2.S COVID-19 vaccine or a placebo.

The J gene is TRBJ1-3, the V gene TRBV5-6; D is perhaps TRBD1 (6 bases). V was pared by 4 bases and J by 0 bases, with 8 bases between. There are 14 residues in the CDR3. Germline V gene lookup returns CDR1 SGHDT and CDR2 YYEEEE. The CDR3 DNA reads TGTGCCAGCAGCCGGACAGTCTCTGGAAACACCATATATTTT. Protein sequence: CASSRTVSGNTIYF.

In DNA form, the CDR3 reads TGTGCCAGCAGCTGGGGGGCGGGGCGCCCGAACACTGAAGCTTTCTTT. Its protein product is CASSWGAGRPNTEAFF. This chain joins TRBV11-2 and TRBJ1-1; TRBD1 might be the D (6 bases). CDR3 length equals 16 residues. Trimming shortened V by 4 bases and J by 1 base, and 16 bases separated the two germline ends. Germline loops: CDR1 SGHAT, CDR2 FQNNGV.

The V and J genes are TRBV4-3 and TRBJ2-1, with TRBD2 identical over 8 bases. This CDR3 comprises 16 residues. Germline V gene sequence: CDR1 LGHNA, CDR2 YSLEER. The J segment lost 8 bases and the V segment lost 0 bases, leaving 9 bases of the junction unmatched. The CDR3 sequence: CASSQDRAGEFDEQFF. The CDR3 DNA reads TGCGCCAGCAGCCAAGATCGAGCGGGAGAGTTCGATGAGCAGTTCTTC.

J is TRBJ2-2 and V is TRBV27; D is perhaps TRBD1 (5 bases). V gave up 4 bases and J gave up 7 bases, with 13 bases separating them. Germline V gene sequence: CDR1 MNHEY, CDR2 SMNVEV (reference sequence). This CDR3 is 14 amino acids long. CDR3 sequence: CASSWGLGGGELFF. CDR3 nucleotide sequence: TGTGCCAGCAGTTGGGGCCTAGGTGGCGGGGAGCTGTTTTTT.

On this clone itself: Other DNA sequences of this sample code for an identical CDR3. The chain couples TRBV6-5 to TRBJ2-5; TRBD2 agrees at 8 bases. The germline V gene encodes CDR1 MNHEY and CDR2 SVGAGI. This CDR3 region has 13 residues. V gave up 9 bases and J gave up 9 bases; unmatched junction bases: 12. The CDR3 bases are TGTGCCAGTAGCCCGGGACTAGTGAGGGCCCAGTACTTC. Its protein is CASSPGLVRAQYF.

This clone was seen more than once but under ten times. J is TRBJ2-1 and V is TRBV5-6, with D perhaps TRBD1 (6 bases). Germline assignment: CDR1 SGHDT and CDR2 YYEEEE. The CDR3 consists of 14 residues. V was shortened by 3 bases and J by 10 bases, with 17 bases between the two germline ends. Written as DNA, the CDR3 is TGTGCCAGCAGCTCCCTGCTTTGGGGGCGGGAGCAGTTCTTC. Its protein is CASSSLLWGREQFF.

This clone was counted between two and nine times. The V call is TRBV4-1, the J call TRBJ2-7; D ambiguous. Looked up from germline, CDR1 is MGHRA and CDR2 is YSYEKL. V lost 4 bases and J 0 bases, leaving 13 bases between the germline ends. CDR3 size: 15 residues. CDR3 loop: CASSPLLLLSYEQYF. Written as DNA, the CDR3 is TGCGCCAGCAGCCCGCTACTTCTGCTCTCCTACGAGCAGTACTTC.

The rearrangement uses TRBV29-1 and TRBJ2-5; 10 nucleotides align to TRBD2. Germline V CDR1 and CDR2: SQVTM, ANQGSEA. V shed 7 bases, J shed 5 bases, and the junction held 7 bases outside the gene matches. This CDR3 is built from 13 residues. The CDR3 nucleotides are TGCAGCGCCCTGGCTAGCGGGAGCGAGACCCAGTACTTC. The encoded protein is CSALASGSETQYF. Combining the CDR3 with reference TRBV29-1 and TRBJ2-5 gives the whole variable domain SAVISQKPSRDICQRGTSLTIQCQVDSQVTMMFWYRQQPGQSLTLIATANQGSEATYESGFVIDKFPISRPNLTFSTLTVSNMSPEDSSIYLCSALASGSETQYFGPGTRLLVL.

This sequence joins TRBV30 and TRBJ1-6, with 8 bases matching TRBD1. The germline V gene has CDR1 GTSNPN and CDR2 SVGIG (reference sequence). This CDR3 contains 15 residues. Trimming removed 0 bases from V and 9 bases from J; junction bases left unmatched: 7. The CDR3 reads CAWSVQTGDGSPLHF. In nucleotides, the CDR3 is TGTGCCTGGAGTGTCCAGACAGGGGATGGTTCACCCCTCCACTTT.

The chain recombines TRBV9 with TRBJ2-1, with D perhaps TRBD2 (7 bases). The germline V gene encodes CDR1 SGDLS and CDR2 YYNGEE. The CDR3 totals 14 residues. The germline V and J ends were trimmed by 3 bases and 9 bases, with 16 bases remaining between them. CDR3 DNA: TGTGCCAGCAGCGAGGAGGGGGGAGGGTCTGAGCAGTTCTTC. As protein: CASSEEGGGSEQFF.

This chain links TRBV3-1 (or the pseudogene TRBV3-2) with TRBJ1-2; D might be TRBD1 (5 bases). The ends were cut back, 4 bases at V and 6 bases at J, with 15 bases in the middle. CDR1 is LGHDT, CDR2 YNNKEL, per germline (reference sequence). CDR3 size: 14 residues. The CDR3 nucleotides read TGTGCCAGCAGCCCGACATTGACAGCAGATGGCTACACCTTC. It codes for CASSPTLTADGYTF.

The gene calls are TRBV10-3 and TRBJ1-1; D gene uncertain. V was shortened by 5 bases and J by 3 bases, with 13 bases between the two germline ends. Germline CDR1 and CDR2: ENHRY and SYGVKD. The CDR3 is 14 residues long. CDR3 in DNA: TGTGCCATCAGTCGAGTCGCTGCGGACACTGAAGCTTTCTTT. Amino acid sequence: CAISRVAADTEAFF.

The CDR3 coding sequence is TGTGCCATCAGGCATCCTCCGGGACTAGCGGGAGACGGAGATACGCAGTATTTT. This sequence encodes CAIRHPPGLAGDGDTQYF. This chain links TRBV10-3 with TRBJ2-3, with TRBD2 identical over 14 bases. The CDR3 sequence is 18 residues long. The V gene's germline CDR1 is ENHRY and CDR2 SYGVKD. The junction had 13 bases not matched to a gene; V was cut back by 6 bases and J by 5 bases.

V and J are TRBV4-1 and TRBJ2-3, with TRBD2 identical over 9 bases. With V trimmed by 4 bases and J by 2 bases, 10 bases remained unmatched. Germline V gene sequence: CDR1 MGHRA, CDR2 YSYEKL. The CDR3 sequence is 17 residues long. DNA of the CDR3: TGCGCCAGCAGCCTCTCCTTGCGGGGGGGGTACACAGATACGCAGTATTTT. Encoded protein: CASSLSLRGGYTDTQYF.

The gene calls are TRBV6-6 and TRBJ2-7, with 11 bases aligning to TRBD1. The CDR3 is 16 amino acids. Germline assignment: CDR1 MNHNY and CDR2 SVGAGI (reference sequence). Unmatched junction bases numbered 12, after V lost 6 bases and J lost 5 bases. The CDR3 DNA follows: TGTGCCAGCAGGGGACAGGGGGTAACAGGAACTAACGAGCAGTACTTC. Translation: CASRGQGVTGTNEQYF.